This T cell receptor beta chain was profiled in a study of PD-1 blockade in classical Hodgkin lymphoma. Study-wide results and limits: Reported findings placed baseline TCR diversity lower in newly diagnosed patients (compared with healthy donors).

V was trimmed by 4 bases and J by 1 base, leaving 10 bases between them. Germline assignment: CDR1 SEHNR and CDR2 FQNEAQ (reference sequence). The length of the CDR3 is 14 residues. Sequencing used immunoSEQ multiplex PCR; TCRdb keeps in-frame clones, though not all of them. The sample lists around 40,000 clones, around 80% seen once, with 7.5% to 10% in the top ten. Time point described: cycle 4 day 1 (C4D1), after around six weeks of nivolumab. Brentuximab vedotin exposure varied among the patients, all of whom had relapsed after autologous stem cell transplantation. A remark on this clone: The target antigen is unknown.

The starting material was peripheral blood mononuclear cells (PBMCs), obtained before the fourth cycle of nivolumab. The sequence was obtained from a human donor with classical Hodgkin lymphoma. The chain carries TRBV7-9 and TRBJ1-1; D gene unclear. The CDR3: CASSSRTENTEAFF. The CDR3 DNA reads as TGTGCCAGCAGCTCACGGACGGAGAACACTGAAGCTTTCTTT. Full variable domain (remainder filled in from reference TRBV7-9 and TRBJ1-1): DTGVSQNPRHKITKRGQNVTFRCDPISEHNRLYWYRQTLGQGPEFLTYFQNEAQLEKSRLLSDRFSAERPKGSFSTLEIQRTEQGDSAMYLCASSSRTENTEAFFGQGTRLTVV.